This T cell receptor beta chain was recorded in a study of read filtering for tumor transcriptome and immune sequencing. Study information: RNA-seq yielded only about 75 to 1273 TCR reads, IR-seq about 4.05 to 11 million.

This CDR3 is built from 12 residues. V lost 1 base, J lost 7 bases, and 5 bases lay in between. In germline, CDR1 is LGHDT, CDR2 YNNKEL (reference sequence). In its sample, this clonotype was seen many times. The library was built from roughly 400 ng RNA with molecular barcoded adaptors for alpha/delta and beta/gamma chains. TCRdb used MiXCR to reprocess the reads, holding one entry per CDR3 protein. The sample yields about 57,000 distinct CDR3 sequences, around a fifth seen once. The TCR sequence derives from a donor aged 40 or over with multiple myeloma. This chain links TRBV3-1 with TRBJ1-5; the D is unclear. The sequenced sample was a population of CD138-negative cells sorted from bone marrow. The CDR3 here is CASSQGGQPQHF. CDR3 DNA: TGTGCCAGCAGCCAAGGAGGACAGCCCCAGCATTTT.